The 13 T cell receptor beta chains below were found in one sample sequenced in a study of cytomegalovirus exposure and HLA in healthy donors. With 60 Vbeta and 13 Jbeta primers, the PCR was carried out. TCRdb keeps only in-frame clones here, not all; method: immunoSEQ multiplex PCR. The data show roughly 150,000 clones, with 70% to 85% seen just once and more than 2.5% held by the top ten. Source material: PBMCs. Receptors originate from a male donor in good health and CMV-seronegative.

This sequence joins TRBV11-3 and TRBJ2-7; 13 nucleotides match TRBD2. CDR3 size: 17 residues. The germline V gene encodes CDR1 SGHNT and CDR2 YENEEA. The trim removed 1 base at V and 2 bases at J, leaving 5 bases unmatched. The CDR3 DNA reads as TGTGCCAGCAGCTTAGGGACTAGCGGGAGCGTAGCCTACGAGCAGTACTTC. It is translated as CASSLGTSGSVAYEQYF.

The chain employs TRBV4-1 and TRBJ2-7; the match to TRBD2 covers 7 bases. Germline-derived CDR1 and CDR2 are MGHRA and YSYEKL. The CDR3 contains 17 residues. Trimming cost V 0 bases and J 3 bases; bases outside gene matches: 11. The CDR3: CASSQDVTSAKDYEQYF. The CDR3 DNA reads TGCGCCAGCAGCCAAGATGTTACTAGCGCGAAGGACTACGAGCAGTACTTC.

This clone has only a few counts. The genes are TRBV4-3 and TRBJ2-7; 10 bases fit TRBD1. With 4 bases clipped from V and 4 bases from J, the junction kept 7 bases outside the gene matches. This CDR3 region has 15 residues. Germline values: CDR1 LGHNA, CDR2 YSLEER. The CDR3 spells CASSPLPGQGYEQYF. CDR3 coding DNA: TGCGCCAGCAGCCCGCTTCCGGGACAGGGGTACGAGCAGTACTTC.

The chain has TRBV28 and TRBJ1-2, with no clear D. The germline V and J ends were trimmed by 6 bases and 3 bases, with 11 bases remaining between them. The CDR3 is 13 residues long. Germline V lookup: CDR1 MDHEN, CDR2 SYDVKM. The CDR3 sequence is CASRIGIYYGYTF. The DNA for the CDR3 is TGTGCCAGCAGAATCGGGATATACTATGGCTACACCTTC.

The chain links TRBV9 to TRBJ2-2, with 8 bases aligning to TRBD2. Losses at the gene ends were 0 bases for V and 6 bases for J; bases not matched to a gene: 4. The CDR3 has 15 residues. Germline V CDR1 and CDR2: SGDLS, YYNGEE. The CDR3 DNA reads as TGTGCCAGCAGCGTAGAGACAGCGGGAGCCGGGGAGCTGTTTTTT. It is translated as CASSVETAGAGELFF. Using reference TRBV9 and TRBJ2-2 for the parts outside the CDR3, the full variable domain is DSGVTQTPKHLITATGQRVTLRCSPRSGDLSVYWYQQSLDQGLQFLIQYYNGEERAKGNILERFSAQQFPDLHSELNLSSLELGDSALYFCASSVETAGAGELFFGEGSRLTVL.

The sample holds one count of this clone. The chain joins TRBV6-5 to TRBJ2-2; possible D gene TRBD2, 5 bases. Germline loops: CDR1 MNHEY, CDR2 SVGAGI. V lost 7 bases, J lost 3 bases, and 15 bases lay in between. The CDR3 totals 15 residues. DNA of the CDR3: TGTGCCAGCACCGACTACCTCACTGACACCGGGGAGCTGTTTTTT. The encoded protein is CASTDYLTDTGELFF.

J is TRBJ2-3 and V is TRBV5-6; maybe TRBD2 (5 bases). This CDR3 comprises 14 residues. Trimming shortened V by 4 bases and J by 0 bases, and 9 bases separated the two germline ends. The germline CDR1 and CDR2 sequences are SGHDT and YYEEEE. Written as DNA, the CDR3 is TGTGCCAGCAGCCCTACTAGTAGCACAGATACGCAGTATTTT. Translating gives CASSPTSSTDTQYF. The full variable domain, completed using reference TRBV5-6 and TRBJ2-3, is DAGVTQSPTHLIKTRGQQVTLRCSPKSGHDTVSWYQQALGQGPQFIFQYYEEEERQRGNFPDRFSGHQFPNYSSELNVNALLLGDSALYLCASSPTSSTDTQYFGPGTRLTVL.

The rearrangement joins TRBV28 to TRBJ2-1, with D perhaps matching TRBD2 (6 bases). The CDR3 covers 16 residues. Germline CDR1 MDHEN, CDR2 SYDVKM. Trimming stripped 6 bases from V and 8 bases from J, with 23 bases between. In DNA form, the CDR3 reads TGTGCCAGCAGCCCTCCCCAAACCGGGAGTATCGATGAGCAGTTCTTC. Translating gives CASSPPQTGSIDEQFF.

V and J are TRBV6-5 and TRBJ2-7, with a tentative D call TRBD1 (5 bases). Germline CDR1 and CDR2: MNHEY and SVGAGI. The V gene lost 2 bases and the J gene lost 7 bases, with 15 bases spanning the gap. This CDR3 comprises 14 residues. The CDR3 is CASSYIRGACEQYF. Written as DNA, the CDR3 is TGTGCCAGCAGTTACATAAGGGGTGCTTGTGAGCAGTACTTC.

This chain uses TRBV19 with TRBJ2-7, with 7 bases that match TRBD2. With 6 bases clipped from V and 5 bases from J, the junction kept 13 bases outside the gene matches. Looked up from germline, CDR1 is LNHDA and CDR2 is SQIVND (reference sequence). The length of the CDR3 is 15 residues. As DNA, the CDR3 is TGTGCCAGTAGGAGGTTTGGCGGGAGTGGAGACGAGCAGTACTTC. Protein: CASRRFGGSGDEQYF.

V usage is TRBV6-5 and J usage is TRBJ1-2; D remains unclear. Trimming cost V 4 bases and J 3 bases, with 12 bases left between them. The germline V gene encodes CDR1 MNHEY and CDR2 SVGAGI. The CDR3 sequence is 14 residues long. The chain's CDR3 is CASSSPRLDYGYTF. For the CDR3, the DNA is TGTGCCAGCAGTTCCCCCAGGCTTGACTATGGCTACACCTTC.

The chain is built from TRBV27 and TRBJ2-3, with 10 bases matching TRBD2. CDR1 is MNHEY and CDR2 is SMNVEV in the germline V gene (reference sequence). This CDR3 has 17 residues. Trimming cost V 6 bases and J 2 bases; bases outside gene matches: 11. CDR3 sequence (DNA): TGTGCCAGCAGGCCCTCGGGACTAGCGCTTTACACAGATACGCAGTATTTT. It translates to CASRPSGLALYTDTQYF.

This chain links TRBV5-4 with TRBJ2-2; D is perhaps TRBD2 (6 bases). CDR3 size: 14 residues. V lost 5 bases to trimming and J lost 6 bases, with 14 bases between them. Germline V gene sequence: CDR1 SGHNT, CDR2 YYREEE (reference sequence). The CDR3, as DNA: TGTGCCAGCAGATTCGCCGGGAGCTCCGGGGAGCTGTTTTTT. Residues: CASRFAGSSGELFF.